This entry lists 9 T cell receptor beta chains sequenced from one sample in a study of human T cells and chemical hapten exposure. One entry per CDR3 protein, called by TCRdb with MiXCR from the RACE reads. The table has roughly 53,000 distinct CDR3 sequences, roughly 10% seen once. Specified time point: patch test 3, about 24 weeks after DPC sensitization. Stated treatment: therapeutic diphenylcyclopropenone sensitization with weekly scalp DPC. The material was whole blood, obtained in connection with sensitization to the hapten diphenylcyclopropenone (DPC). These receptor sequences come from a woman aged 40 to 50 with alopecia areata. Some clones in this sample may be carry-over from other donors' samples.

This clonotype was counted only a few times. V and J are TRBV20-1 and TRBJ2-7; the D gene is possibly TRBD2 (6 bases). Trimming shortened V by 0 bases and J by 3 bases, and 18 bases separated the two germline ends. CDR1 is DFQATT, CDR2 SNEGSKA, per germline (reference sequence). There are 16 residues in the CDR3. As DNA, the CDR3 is TGCAGTGCTAGAGATTCGGCGGGACTGAAGTTCTACGAGCAGTACTTC. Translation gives CSARDSAGLKFYEQYF.

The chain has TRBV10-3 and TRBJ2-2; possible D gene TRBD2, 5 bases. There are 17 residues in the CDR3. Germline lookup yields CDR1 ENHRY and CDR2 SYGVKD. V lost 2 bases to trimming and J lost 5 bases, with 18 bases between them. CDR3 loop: CAISEAGVYTATGELFF. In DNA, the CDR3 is TGTGCCATCAGTGAGGCCGGGGTTTACACAGCTACCGGGGAGCTGTTTTTT.

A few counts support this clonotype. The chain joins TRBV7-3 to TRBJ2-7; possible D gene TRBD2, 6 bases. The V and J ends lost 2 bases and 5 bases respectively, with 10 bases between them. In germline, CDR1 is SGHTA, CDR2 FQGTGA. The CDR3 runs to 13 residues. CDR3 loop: CASSLGWRDEQYF. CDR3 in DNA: TGTGCCAGCAGCTTAGGGTGGAGGGACGAGCAGTACTTC.

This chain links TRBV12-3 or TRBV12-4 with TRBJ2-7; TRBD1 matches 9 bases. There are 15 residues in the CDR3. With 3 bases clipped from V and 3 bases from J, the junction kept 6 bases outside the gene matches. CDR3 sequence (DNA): TGTGCCAGCAGTTTCACAGGGGGCCTGAACTACGAGCAGTACTTC. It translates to CASSFTGGLNYEQYF.

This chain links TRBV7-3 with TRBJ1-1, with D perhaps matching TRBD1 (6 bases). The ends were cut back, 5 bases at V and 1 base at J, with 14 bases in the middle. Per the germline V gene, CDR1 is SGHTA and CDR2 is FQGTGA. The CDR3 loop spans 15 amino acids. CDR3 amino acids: CASSLAGTTNTEAFF. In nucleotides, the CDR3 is TGTGCCAGCAGCCTGGCCGGGACAACGAACACTGAAGCTTTCTTT. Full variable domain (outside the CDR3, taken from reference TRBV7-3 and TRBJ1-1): GAGVSQTPSNKVTEKGKYVELRCDPISGHTALYWYRQSLGQGPEFLIYFQGTGAADDSGLPNDRFFAVRPEGSVSTLKIQRTERGDSAVYLCASSLAGTTNTEAFFGQGTRLTVV.

The CDR3 nucleotides read TGTGCCAGCAGCCAATTGACTAGCGGGAGAGGTGAGCAGTTCTTC. It codes for CASSQLTSGRGEQFF. The chain has TRBV14 and TRBJ2-1, with 12 nucleotides matching TRBD2. V lost 2 bases and J lost 9; bases outside the gene matches: 5. Germline CDR1 and CDR2: SGHDN and FVKESK. The CDR3 length is 15 residues.

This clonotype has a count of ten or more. CDR3 nucleotide sequence: TGTGCCAGCAGTTTAGCAGGGGATAGATATGGCTACACCTTC. As protein: CASSLAGDRYGYTF. This chain uses TRBV28 with TRBJ1-2, with D possibly being TRBD1 (6 bases). Trimming stripped 2 bases from V and 5 bases from J, with 12 bases between. The germline V gene has CDR1 MDHEN and CDR2 SYDVKM. The CDR3 totals 14 residues.

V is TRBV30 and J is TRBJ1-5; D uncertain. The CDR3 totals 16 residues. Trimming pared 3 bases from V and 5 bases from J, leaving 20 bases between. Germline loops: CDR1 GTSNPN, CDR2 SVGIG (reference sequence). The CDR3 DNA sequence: TGTGCCTGGAGGAGTAAGGTCAAGGTGAAAGATCAGCCCCAGCATTTT. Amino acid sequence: CAWRSKVKVKDQPQHF.

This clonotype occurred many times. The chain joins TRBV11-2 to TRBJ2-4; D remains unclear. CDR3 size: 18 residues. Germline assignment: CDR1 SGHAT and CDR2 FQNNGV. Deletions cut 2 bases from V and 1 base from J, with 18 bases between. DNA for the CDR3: TGTGCCAGCAGCTTATCCGGAGCTCGGCTCTCGGCCAAAAACATTCAGTACTTC. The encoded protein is CASSLSGARLSAKNIQYF.